Below are 15 T cell receptor beta chains sequenced from a single sample in a study of blood T cell repertoires in COVID-19. Profiling relied on immunoSEQ multiplex PCR, and the TCRdb table lists in-frame clones only, not all of them. Among around 210,000 clones listed, roughly nine tenths were seen once. Sequenced input: PBMCs or T cells enriched from blood (not recorded which). All receptors derive from a woman between 18 and 30 years old who had recovered from COVID-19.

The sample holds one count of this clone. J is TRBJ1-2 and V is TRBV27, with 10 bases that match TRBD1. Germline CDR1 MNHEY, CDR2 SMNVEV (reference sequence). The CDR3 sequence is 17 residues long. Germline trimming cut 4 bases from V and 2 bases from J; bases unmatched to any gene: 10. CDR3 sequence (DNA): TGTGCCAGCAGTTCTCGTATCGGGACAGGGGCCAACTATGGCTACACCTTC. Encoded protein: CASSSRIGTGANYGYTF.

This rearrangement joins TRBV5-1 to TRBJ2-5, with 10 bases matching TRBD2. Looked up from germline, CDR1 is SGHRS and CDR2 is YFSETQ. The V gene end was trimmed by 3 bases and the J gene end by 2 bases; junction bases not matched to a gene: 10. This CDR3 spans 17 amino acids. The CDR3 reads CASSSRVGLAEQETQYF. In nucleotides, the CDR3 is TGCGCCAGCAGCTCTAGGGTCGGACTAGCGGAACAAGAGACCCAGTACTTC.

The chain is built from TRBV28 and TRBJ2-1, with no clear D. Germline V gene lookup returns CDR1 MDHEN and CDR2 SYDVKM. The CDR3 spans 13 residues. V dropped 5 bases and J dropped 7 bases, with 12 bases sitting between them. The CDR3 here is CASSKTILNEQFF. The CDR3 DNA is TGTGCCAGCAGTAAAACGATTCTAAATGAGCAGTTCTTC.

The chain carries TRBV27 and TRBJ1-6; D is ambiguous. The V and J ends lost 4 bases and 10 bases respectively, with 8 bases between them. This CDR3 spans 12 amino acids. Per the germline V gene, CDR1 is MNHEY and CDR2 is SMNVEV (reference sequence). CDR3: CASSYPGSPLHF. CDR3 bases: TGTGCCAGCAGTTATCCGGGATCACCCCTCCACTTT.

This chain's CDR3 is CASSPPAGGADEKLFF. CDR3 DNA: TGTGCCAGCAGCCCCCCGGCTGGGGGCGCGGATGAAAAACTGTTTTTT. The chain employs TRBV9 and TRBJ1-4; TRBD1 is a possible D gene (6 bases). The CDR3 is made up of 16 amino acids. CDR1 SGDLS and CDR2 YYNGEE come from the germline V gene. V dropped 4 bases and J dropped 6 bases, with 19 bases sitting between them.

The V and J genes are TRBV27 and TRBJ1-1; D not resolved. This CDR3 has 13 amino acids. Germline values: CDR1 MNHEY, CDR2 SMNVEV (reference sequence). Trimming took off 3 bases at V and 1 base at J, with 6 bases between the two ends. Here the CDR3 DNA reads TGTGCCAGCAGTTTCTCCAGGAACACTGAAGCTTTCTTT. This encodes CASSFSRNTEAFF.

This clone was picked up one time. J is TRBJ1-1 and V is TRBV19; 7 bases line up with TRBD1. V lost 1 base to trimming and J lost 5 bases; unmatched junction nucleotides: 4. Germline assignment: CDR1 LNHDA and CDR2 SQIVND (reference sequence). The CDR3 length is 14 residues. DNA of the CDR3: TGTGCCAGTAGTATAGGACAGGGATATACTGAAGCTTTCTTT. It codes for CASSIGQGYTEAFF.

Written as DNA, the CDR3 is TGTGCCAGCAGTTACGCTTTGCCAGACAATAATTCACCCCTCCACTTT. Translation gives CASSYALPDNNSPLHF. The genes are TRBV6-5 and TRBJ1-6, with unresolved D. Germline assignment: CDR1 MNHEY and CDR2 SVGAGI. The CDR3 sequence is 16 residues long. V shed 2 bases and J shed 5 bases, with 13 bases lying between them.

The rearrangement joins TRBV7-9 to TRBJ1-5, with 9 bases identical to TRBD1. This CDR3 contains 16 residues. V gave up 5 bases and J gave up 2 bases; unmatched junction bases: 7. Germline-derived CDR1 and CDR2 are SEHNR and FQNEAQ (reference sequence). CDR3 bases: TGTGCCAGCAGCACCTCGACAGGGGGAGGCAATCAGCCCCAGCATTTT. This gives the protein CASSTSTGGGNQPQHF.

V usage is TRBV11-2 and J usage is TRBJ1-1; D is undetermined. The germline gives CDR1 SGHAT, CDR2 FQNNGV. This CDR3 spans 16 amino acids. V was pared by 0 bases and J by 1 base, with 12 bases between. CDR3 sequence reads: CASSLERVRKNTEAFF. The CDR3 nucleotides read TGTGCCAGCAGCTTAGAACGCGTCAGGAAGAACACTGAAGCTTTCTTT.

This chain links TRBV9 with TRBJ2-3; TRBD2 aligns across 15 bases. CDR1 is SGDLS, CDR2 YYNGEE, per germline. The CDR3 runs to 22 residues. The ends lost 3 bases at V and 0 bases at J; junction bases unmatched: 17. CDR3: CASSDPLPGTSGGSASTDTQYF. CDR3 in DNA: TGTGCCAGCAGCGACCCTCTTCCCGGGACTAGCGGGGGGTCTGCTAGCACAGATACGCAGTATTTT.

The chain employs TRBV6-5 and TRBJ1-3, with 7 bases identical to TRBD1. The CDR3 has 14 amino acids. Germline CDR1 MNHEY, CDR2 SVGAGI. V shed 4 bases and J 4 bases; nucleotides not matched to a gene: 4. The CDR3 reads CASSSTGTGNTIYF. The CDR3 bases are TGTGCCAGCAGTTCGACAGGGACAGGAAACACCATATATTTT.

The rearrangement uses TRBV7-9 and TRBJ2-1; D gene ambiguous. Germline CDR1 is SEHNR and CDR2 is FQNEAQ (reference sequence). This CDR3 is 13 amino acids long. V lost 1 base, J lost 5 bases, and 6 bases lay in between. The chain's CDR3 is CASSLGQNNEQFF. CDR3 nucleotides: TGTGCCAGCAGCTTAGGGCAGAACAATGAGCAGTTCTTC.

This chain joins TRBV24-1 and TRBJ2-2, with TRBD1 matching 7 bases. Germline-derived CDR1 and CDR2 are KGHDR and SFDVKD. With 7 bases clipped from V and 2 bases from J, the junction kept 6 bases outside the gene matches. The CDR3 is 15 residues long. The CDR3 sequence is CATRPGTANTGELFF. The CDR3 bases are TGTGCCACCAGACCTGGGACAGCAAACACCGGGGAGCTGTTTTTT.

This rearrangement joins TRBV6-5 to TRBJ2-1, with D perhaps TRBD2 (5 bases). This CDR3 has 16 residues. Germline CDR1 reads MNHEY; CDR2 reads SVGAGI. V dropped 1 base and J dropped 4 bases, with 14 bases sitting between them. CDR3 coding DNA: TGTGCCAGCAGTTACTGCCGGAGGAGGACTTACAATGAGCAGTTCTTC. This gives the protein CASSYCRRRTYNEQFF.